The T cell receptor (beta chain) under discussion was sequenced for a study of blood T cells in healthy people across ages. Study-wide points: CMV status of donors was not determined, possibly confounding expanded clonotype changes. Underestimates were what the diversity estimates from one million T cells were considered to be.

The CDR3 extends over 14 amino acids. V was clipped by 6 bases and J by 1 base; unmatched bases: 6. The germline V gene has CDR1 DFQATT and CDR2 SNEGSKA (reference sequence). This clonotype was observed a handful of times. Antigen: not known. Then a second PCR, running about 6 to 12 cycles, was carried out with a sample-barcoded 5' primer and a J-beta primer mix. A 12-random-nucleotide template-switch adaptor tagged each cDNA molecule. TCRdb processed the 5' RACE reads anew with MiXCR; each CDR3 protein has one entry. The sample has a few hundred thousand distinct CDR3 sequences; about 55% are singletons.

This clonotype was obtained from a man aged 55-75 years in good health. The chain employs TRBV20-1 and TRBJ2-3, with 8 bases that match TRBD2. Sequenced sample: blood. The CDR3 region is CSAPTSGGTDTQYF. CDR3 in DNA: TGCAGTGCACCTACTAGCGGTGGCACAGATACGCAGTATTTT.